This entry lists 9 T cell receptor beta chains sequenced from one sample in a study of graft-versus-host responses after intestinal transplantation. Method: immunoSEQ multiplex PCR; TCRdb's copy keeps in-frame clones and lacks some. This sample has about 41,000 clones, with approximately 95% found just once. Which antigens these TCRs recognize remains unknown. Sequencing was performed on unstimulated CD8+ T cells sorted from spleen or lymph node cells, taken before transplant. These receptors all stem from a human donor who was the organ donor for an intestinal transplant.

The chain uses TRBV5-4 and TRBJ2-7, with D maybe TRBD2 (6 bases). The CDR3 runs 15 residues. Between the trimmed V and J ends, which lost 0 bases and 2 bases, there was a span of 12 bases. Looked up from germline, CDR1 is SGHNT and CDR2 is YYREEE (reference sequence). CDR3 nucleotides: TGTGCCAGCAGCTTGGTTCGGGGCGGGACCTACGAGCAGTACTTC. Its translation is CASSLVRGGTYEQYF.

This clone was seen a single time. Written as DNA, the CDR3 is TGTGCCAGCAGCTTCCCCCGGCAAGAGACCCAGTACTTC. Protein sequence: CASSFPRQETQYF. V is TRBV7-9 and J is TRBJ2-5, with D hard to call. The germline V and J ends were trimmed by 3 bases and 2 bases, with 7 bases remaining between them. There are 13 residues in the CDR3. Germline values: CDR1 SEHNR, CDR2 FQNEAQ (reference sequence).

This chain uses TRBV7-2 with TRBJ2-3; 8 bases agree with TRBD2. Trimming removed 5 bases from V and 2 bases from J; junction bases left unmatched: 9. This CDR3 spans 16 amino acids. Per germline, CDR1 SGHTA and CDR2 FQGNSA. The CDR3 coding sequence is TGTGCCAGCAGCCCCCCCGGGGGGGCGGTCACAGATACGCAGTATTTT. It specifies CASSPPGGAVTDTQYF.

The rearrangement joins TRBV12-2 to TRBJ2-5; whether TRBD1, the table's D call, matches the DNA was not checked. TRBV12-2 is termed a pseudogene. The CDR3 totals 15 residues. CDR3 protein: CASREDRGQAETQYF. DNA for the CDR3: TGTGCAAGTCGCGAAGACAGGGGGCAGGCGGAGACCCAGTACTTC.

This clone occurred once. The chain has TRBV6-5 and TRBJ2-7; D possibly uses TRBD1 or TRBD2 (5 bases each). There are 14 residues in the CDR3. V was clipped by 4 bases and J by 3 bases, with 13 bases between them. Germline CDR1 and CDR2: MNHEY and SVGAGI. The chain's CDR3 is CASSSSGRDYEQYF. For the CDR3, the DNA is TGTGCCAGCAGTTCCTCGGGACGGGACTACGAGCAGTACTTC.

The V call is TRBV4-3, the J call TRBJ1-3; D unresolved. Per germline, CDR1 LGHNA and CDR2 YSLEER. V dropped 0 bases and J dropped 0 bases, with 15 bases sitting between them. The CDR3 covers 18 residues. CDR3 loop: CASSQDRAGASSGNTIYF. Written as DNA, the CDR3 is TGCGCCAGCAGCCAAGATCGGGCCGGAGCCTCCTCTGGAAACACCATATATTTT.

In this sample, this clone is medium-sized. The V gene is TRBV7-9, the J gene TRBJ1-3, with 8 bases that match TRBD1. This CDR3 contains 14 residues. Germline CDR1 and CDR2: SEHNR and FQNEAQ (reference sequence). The V and J ends lost 4 bases and 7 bases, in that order; junction bases with no gene match: 6. The DNA for the CDR3 is TGTGCCAGCAGCTCCATTCGACAGGGGAACACCATATATTTT. Amino acid sequence: CASSSIRQGNTIYF.

The gene calls are TRBV4-3 and TRBJ2-7, with TRBD2 identical over 7 bases. Germline CDR1 reads LGHNA; CDR2 reads YSLEER. J was trimmed by 2 bases and V by 1 base; bases with no gene match: 5. The CDR3 contains 15 residues. CDR3 coding DNA: TGCGCCAGCAGCCAAGCAACCGGGACTACCTACGAGCAGTACTTC. Translation gives CASSQATGTTYEQYF.

This clone was observed once. The rearrangement links TRBV27 to TRBJ2-1, with TRBD2 identical over 10 bases. The CDR3 is 16 amino acids. Per germline, CDR1 MNHEY and CDR2 SMNVEV (reference sequence). The junction had 10 bases not matched to a gene; V was cut back by 5 bases and J by 6 bases. The CDR3, as DNA: TGTGCCAGCAGTCCCCTCCTAGCGGGGGAGTTCAATGAGCAGTTCTTC. It codes for CASSPLLAGEFNEQFF.